This TCR beta chain stems from a study of response to subunit inactivated influenza vaccine. Remarks on this clonotype: Antigen unknown.

Study observations and caveats: Each seasonal flu vaccination may recruit only limited new T cells, authors suggested.

TCRdb recomputed calls from the RT-PCR reads with MiXCR, one row per CDR3 protein. The data contain under 550,000 distinct CDR3 sequences, about 7.6% of them singletons. V trimming: 7 bases; J trimming: 4 bases; junction bases outside the gene matches: 10. CDR1 MDHEN and CDR2 SYDVKM come from the germline V gene. The CDR3 consists of 15 residues. This sequence was found in a man between 50 and 69 years old who received an inactivated influenza vaccine. The chain recombines TRBV28 with TRBJ2-3, with 8 bases that match TRBD2. The input for sequencing was PBMCs from blood, taken about 23 months after vaccination. The DNA for the CDR3 is TGTGCCAGCACCCCAAGCGGGGGAATTGCAGATACGCAGTATTTT. Its translation is CASTPSGGIADTQYF.